This T cell receptor beta chain is drawn from a study of T cells in Graves' hyperthyroidism and ophthalmopathy. Germline V CDR1 and CDR2: MNHNS, SASEGT. The CDR3 is 13 residues long. Trimming stripped 7 bases from V and 2 bases from J, with 12 bases between. General study findings and limits: The majority of expanded thyroid clonotypes above 0.001 also appeared in blood.

Amplification yielded TCR beta CDR3 regions, with RNA transcripts as the source. TCR CDR3 underwent first-round RT-PCR with the HTBI primer set. TCRdb re-derived calls from the multiplex PCR reads in MiXCR, one entry per CDR3 protein. The sample contains over 150,000 distinct CDR3 sequences, 17% of which appear only once. Those patients with uncontrolled infection, other autoimmune disease, pregnancy or lactation were excluded. A few counts support this clonotype. Its specificity is not known. The V and J genes are TRBV6-1 and TRBJ2-7; weak D call: TRBD1 (6 bases). This sequence was found in a woman in her fifties or sixties with Graves' hyperthyroidism. Input material: blood. This CDR3 reads CASNPGQTYEQYF. Here the CDR3 DNA reads TGTGCCAGCAATCCGGGACAAACCTACGAGCAGTACTTC.